Following are 30 T cell receptor beta chains from one sample sequenced in a study of identical twins. MiXCR was run by TCRdb on the 5' RACE reads, yielding one entry per CDR3 protein. The data show about 340,000 distinct CDR3 sequences, approximately 13% seen once. The same sample was also studied in work on yellow fever vaccine responses in identical twins.

The specimen was CD8+ T cells sorted from blood. The receptors stem from a woman in her late teens or twenties in good health.

The rearrangement uses TRBV27 and TRBJ2-3; 9 nucleotides line up with TRBD1. The CDR3 loop spans 16 amino acids. Trimming took 2 bases from V and 7 from J; bases not matched to a gene: 10. Germline lookup yields CDR1 MNHEY and CDR2 SMNVEV (reference sequence). CDR3 DNA: TGTGCCAGCAGTTTACCTCGGGACAGGGTTCCACATACGCAGTATTTT. Amino acids: CASSLPRDRVPHTQYF.

This clonotype was detected a few times. The V gene is TRBV4-1, the J gene TRBJ2-7; tentative D call: TRBD1 (6 bases). The CDR3 totals 14 residues. The V and J ends lost 3 bases and 4 bases respectively, with 13 bases between them. In germline, CDR1 is MGHRA, CDR2 YSYEKL. The DNA for the CDR3 is TGCGCCAGCAGCCAGGTGACAGGATTATACGAGCAGTACGTC. The encoded protein is CASSQVTGLYEQYV.

This clonotype was observed at least ten times. The chain employs TRBV7-9 and TRBJ2-3; 7 bases fit TRBD1. Germline lookup yields CDR1 SEHNR and CDR2 FQNEAQ (reference sequence). CDR3 size: 16 residues. J lost 5 bases, V lost 3 bases, and 11 bases had no gene match. The CDR3 DNA reads as TGTGCCAGCAGCTTTACCCAGACAGGGCAAGGAGATACGCAGTATTTT. Translated: CASSFTQTGQGDTQYF.

This clonotype occurred many times. The V and J genes are TRBV4-2 and TRBJ2-1, with 9 nucleotides matching TRBD2. After removal of 1 base from V and 7 bases from J, the junction contained 14 bases not matched to a gene. The CDR3 is made up of 18 amino acids. The germline V gene encodes CDR1 LGHNA and CDR2 YNFKEQ. CDR3 sequence: CASSQVTGLAGERNEQFF. The CDR3 nucleotides read TGTGCCAGCAGCCAAGTCACTGGGTTAGCGGGAGAGCGGAATGAGCAGTTCTTC.

This clonotype was observed a few times. This chain links TRBV29-1 with TRBJ2-2, with TRBD2 matching 8 bases. Per the germline V gene, CDR1 is SQVTM and CDR2 is ANQGSEA. The CDR3 has 12 residues. Trimming took 5 bases from V and 4 from J; bases not matched to a gene: 0. In nucleotides, the CDR3 is TGCAGCGTTCTAGCGGGCACCGGGGAGCTGTTTTTT. This codes for CSVLAGTGELFF.

This clonotype was found a few times. The chain uses TRBV5-1 and TRBJ1-2; D unresolved. Trimming stripped 4 bases from V and 8 bases from J, with 9 bases between. The CDR3 runs 11 residues. Germline CDR1 is SGHRS and CDR2 is YFSETQ. CDR3 amino acids: CASSDGRGYTF. The CDR3 bases are TGCGCCAGCAGCGACGGACGGGGCTACACCTTC.

This clonotype was seen a few times. The CDR3: CSAERRSYNEQFF. In DNA, the CDR3 is TGCAGTGCAGAACGCCGCTCCTACAATGAGCAGTTCTTC. J is TRBJ2-1 and V is TRBV20-1; D uncertain. Per the germline V gene, CDR1 is DFQATT and CDR2 is SNEGSKA (reference sequence). V dropped 6 bases and J dropped 0 bases, with 9 bases sitting between them. The CDR3 spans 13 residues.

The genes are TRBV9 and TRBJ2-1; 14 bases match TRBD2. This CDR3 has 15 residues. The junction had 0 bases not matched to a gene; V was cut back by 0 bases and J by 7 bases. The germline CDR1 and CDR2 sequences are SGDLS and YYNGEE. CDR3 DNA sequence: TGTGCCAGCAGCGTAGGGACTAGCGGGGGGAATGAGCAGTTCTTC. This encodes CASSVGTSGGNEQFF.

V is TRBV28 and J is TRBJ2-7; D may correspond to TRBD1 or TRBD2 (7 bases each). V was shortened by 0 bases and J by 0 bases, with 21 bases between the two germline ends. This CDR3 contains 19 residues. Germline lookup yields CDR1 MDHEN and CDR2 SYDVKM. CDR3 region: CASSLWGGSGTESSYEQYF. CDR3 nucleotides: TGTGCCAGCAGTTTATGGGGGGGGAGTGGGACAGAAAGCTCCTACGAGCAGTACTTC.

V is TRBV28 and J is TRBJ1-5; possibly TRBD1 for D (5 bases). The CDR3 has 14 amino acids. From germline, CDR1 is MDHEN and CDR2 SYDVKM. V was trimmed by 7 bases and J by 3 bases, leaving 13 bases between them. The CDR3 loop is CASTSGPINQPQHF. CDR3 sequence (DNA): TGTGCCAGCACTTCGGGACCCATCAATCAGCCCCAGCATTTT.

In this sample, this clonotype turned up many times. The chain recombines TRBV27 with TRBJ2-7; 8 bases agree with TRBD2. With V trimmed by 6 bases and J by 2 bases, 9 bases remained unmatched. CDR1 MNHEY and CDR2 SMNVEV come from the germline V gene (reference sequence). The CDR3 covers 15 residues. The CDR3 protein is CASSLGLGGTYEQYF. CDR3 sequence (DNA): TGTGCCAGCAGCTTGGGACTAGGCGGAACCTACGAGCAGTACTTC.

A few counts support this clonotype. J is TRBJ2-7 and V is TRBV28, with 7 bases matching TRBD2. The CDR3 sequence is 14 residues long. Germline V gene data show CDR1 as MDHEN and CDR2 as SYDVKM. V shed 2 bases and J 5 bases; nucleotides not matched to a gene: 6. The CDR3 DNA follows: TGTGCCAGCAGTTTAGGGGAGGGAATAGACGAGCAGTACGTC. Encoded protein: CASSLGEGIDEQYV.

The rearrangement joins TRBV11-1 to TRBJ2-4; 7 bases align to TRBD1. The V and J ends lost 5 bases and 0 bases, in that order; junction bases with no gene match: 16. There are 19 residues in the CDR3. The V gene's germline CDR1 is SGHAT and CDR2 FQDESV (reference sequence). The CDR3 loop is CASSPPGTEDPIAKNIQYF. The CDR3, as DNA: TGTGCCAGCAGCCCCCCCGGGACAGAGGACCCTATAGCCAAAAACATTCAGTACTTC.

V gene TRBV19 combines with J gene TRBJ1-1, with D perhaps matching TRBD1 (5 bases). This CDR3 has 15 residues. With 3 bases removed from V and 1 base from J, the gap between germline ends came to 12 bases. Germline assignment: CDR1 LNHDA and CDR2 SQIVND (reference sequence). The CDR3, as DNA: TGTGCCAGTAGTATTGGTGGGGCATCGAACACTGAAGCTTTCTTT. It translates to CASSIGGASNTEAFF.

The chain joins TRBV7-6 to TRBJ2-1; no clear D. The CDR3 spans 13 residues. The V and J ends lost 5 bases and 7 bases respectively, with 12 bases between them. Germline CDR1 SGHVS, CDR2 FNYEAQ. The CDR3 DNA follows: TGTGCCAGCAGCCCCACCGTGGCGAATGAGCAGTTCTTC. This codes for CASSPTVANEQFF.

The rearrangement joins TRBV9 to TRBJ2-1; D gene unclear. CDR1 is SGDLS, CDR2 YYNGEE, per germline. The V end lost 0 bases, the J end lost 0 bases, and 10 bases lay between the germline ends. This CDR3 is built from 16 residues. The chain's CDR3 is CASSVVSFSSYNEQFF. For the CDR3, the DNA is TGTGCCAGCAGCGTAGTTTCGTTTAGCTCCTACAATGAGCAGTTCTTC.

In its sample, this clonotype was seen many times. This chain uses TRBV11-2 with TRBJ2-1, with 7 positions matching TRBD2. CDR3 length equals 16 residues. Looked up from germline, CDR1 is SGHAT and CDR2 is FQNNGV. Trimming took 2 bases from V and 0 from J; bases not matched to a gene: 4. CDR3 in amino acids: CASSLSAGSSYNEQFF. CDR3 nucleotides: TGTGCCAGCAGCTTATCAGCGGGGAGCTCCTACAATGAGCAGTTCTTC.

The chain recombines TRBV20-1 with TRBJ2-1; tentatively, D is TRBD2 (5 bases). The CDR3 is made up of 15 amino acids. Germline-derived CDR1 and CDR2 are DFQATT and SNEGSKA (reference sequence). V lost 5 bases and J lost 5, with 19 bases in between. DNA for the CDR3: TGCAGTGCTGTCCAATGGCCGGGGAACAACAATGAGCAGTTCTTC. Residues: CSAVQWPGNNNEQFF.

The chain employs TRBV5-1 and TRBJ2-1; D may correspond to TRBD1 or TRBD2 (6 bases each). The CDR3 is made up of 15 amino acids. V was shortened by 0 bases and J by 2 bases, with 9 bases between the two germline ends. In germline, CDR1 is SGHRS, CDR2 YFSETQ. As DNA, the CDR3 is TGCGCCAGCAGCTTGGAGGGGGGCCCCTACAATGAGCAGTTCTTC. This gives the protein CASSLEGGPYNEQFF. Looking up the rest from reference TRBV5-1 and TRBJ2-1 gives the full variable domain: KAGVTQTPRYLIKTRGQQVTLSCSPISGHRSVSWYQQTPGQGLQFLFEYFSETQRNKGNFPGRFSGRQFSNSRSEMNVSTLELGDSALYLCASSLEGGPYNEQFFGPGTRLTVL.

The table lists this clonotype with many counts. The CDR3: CASSPGTGESDTQYF. The CDR3 nucleotides are TGTGCCAGCAGCCCCGGGACAGGGGAATCAGATACGCAGTATTTT. V and J are TRBV3-1 and TRBJ2-3, with 10 bases matching TRBD1. CDR1 and CDR2 (germline): LGHDT, YNNKEL (reference sequence). The CDR3 is 15 residues long. V lost 4 bases to trimming and J lost 4 bases; unmatched junction nucleotides: 5.

This clonotype has at least ten counts. This chain links TRBV6-2 or TRBV6-3 with TRBJ2-5, with 10 positions matching TRBD2. Trimming removed 5 bases from V and 0 bases from J; junction bases left unmatched: 3. Per the germline V gene, CDR1 is MNHEY and CDR2 is SVGEGT. CDR3 length: 15 amino acids. The DNA of the CDR3 is TGTGCCAGCAGTAGCGGGACTAGCGACCAAGAGACCCAGTACTTC. The encoded protein is CASSSGTSDQETQYF.

There are a few counts of this clonotype. V gene TRBV29-1 combines with J gene TRBJ2-7; D unresolved. V gave up 4 bases and J gave up 9 bases, with 16 bases separating them. CDR1 and CDR2 from the germline V gene are SQVTM and ANQGSEA. The CDR3 totals 12 residues. CDR3 sequence: CSVGEHPWLQYF. The CDR3 nucleotides are TGCAGCGTTGGGGAACACCCCTGGTTGCAGTACTTC.

This clonotype has just a few counts. V is TRBV4-1 and J is TRBJ1-1; 9 bases are shared with TRBD1. CDR1 is MGHRA, CDR2 YSYEKL, per germline. With V trimmed by 7 bases and J by 4 bases, 10 bases remained unmatched. The CDR3 spans 15 residues. CDR3 in amino acids: CASTQTGGVFTEAFF. The CDR3 DNA sequence: TGCGCCAGCACACAAACAGGGGGCGTTTTCACTGAAGCTTTCTTT.

V and J are TRBV27 and TRBJ2-1; possibly TRBD1 or TRBD2 for D (5 bases each). The germline CDR1 and CDR2 sequences are MNHEY and SMNVEV (reference sequence). The germline V and J ends were trimmed by 4 bases and 5 bases, with 9 bases remaining between them. CDR3 length: 13 residues. The CDR3 loop is CASSWGPNNEQFF. The CDR3, as DNA: TGTGCCAGCAGTTGGGGACCAAACAATGAGCAGTTCTTC.

V usage is TRBV28 and J usage is TRBJ2-5; D not resolved. This CDR3 region has 15 residues. Germline V lookup: CDR1 MDHEN, CDR2 SYDVKM. V dropped 4 bases and J dropped 2 bases, with 14 bases sitting between them. The CDR3, as DNA: TGTGCCAGCAGTTCCATGGCAGACCTACAAGAGACCCAGTACTTC. This translates into CASSSMADLQETQYF.

This clonotype has ten or more counts. The rearrangement joins TRBV6-2 or TRBV6-3 to TRBJ1-5; maybe TRBD1 (6 bases). Trimming took off 8 bases at V and 4 bases at J, with 15 bases between the two ends. CDR3 length: 14 residues. The germline V gene has CDR1 MNHEY and CDR2 SVGEGT. CDR3 coding DNA: TGTGCCAGCTCCGGGGGGCGCCGAAATCAGCCCCAGCATTTT. It is translated as CASSGGRRNQPQHF.

This clonotype appeared a few times. This chain joins TRBV2 and TRBJ2-1; tentative D call: TRBD2 (5 bases). CDR1 is SNHLY and CDR2 is FYNNEI in the germline V gene. CDR3 length: 16 residues. V dropped 7 bases and J dropped 8 bases, with 24 bases sitting between them. This CDR3 reads CASTLEGTTESDEQFF. CDR3 nucleotides: TGTGCCAGCACCCTAGAGGGTACAACGGAAAGCGATGAGCAGTTCTTC.

This clonotype has only a few counts. The chain couples TRBV29-1 to TRBJ2-1; D might be TRBD1 (5 bases). Looked up from germline, CDR1 is SQVTM and CDR2 is ANQGSEA. Trimming pared 4 bases from V and 0 bases from J, leaving 16 bases between. CDR3 length equals 16 residues. CDR3 region: CSVVLGDSPSYNEQFF. CDR3 in DNA: TGCAGCGTTGTATTGGGTGACAGTCCCTCCTACAATGAGCAGTTCTTC.

A few counts support this clonotype. The J gene is TRBJ2-7, the V gene TRBV12-3 or TRBV12-4; 9 nucleotides align to TRBD2. V was clipped by 0 bases and J by 4 bases; unmatched bases: 4. CDR3 length: 15 residues. CDR3 coding DNA: TGTGCCAGCAGTTTAGCGGCGGGAGGGCGGTACGAGCAGTACTTC. Translating it yields CASSLAAGGRYEQYF.

The chain employs TRBV21-1 and TRBJ2-3; no check of the table's D call, TRBD2, against the DNA was made. TRBV21-1 is tagged as a pseudogene. CDR3 length: 16 amino acids. The CDR3 DNA follows: TGTGCCAGCAGCGGGACTAGCGGGGTTAGCACAGATACGCAGTATTTT. Residues: CASSGTSGVSTDTQYF.